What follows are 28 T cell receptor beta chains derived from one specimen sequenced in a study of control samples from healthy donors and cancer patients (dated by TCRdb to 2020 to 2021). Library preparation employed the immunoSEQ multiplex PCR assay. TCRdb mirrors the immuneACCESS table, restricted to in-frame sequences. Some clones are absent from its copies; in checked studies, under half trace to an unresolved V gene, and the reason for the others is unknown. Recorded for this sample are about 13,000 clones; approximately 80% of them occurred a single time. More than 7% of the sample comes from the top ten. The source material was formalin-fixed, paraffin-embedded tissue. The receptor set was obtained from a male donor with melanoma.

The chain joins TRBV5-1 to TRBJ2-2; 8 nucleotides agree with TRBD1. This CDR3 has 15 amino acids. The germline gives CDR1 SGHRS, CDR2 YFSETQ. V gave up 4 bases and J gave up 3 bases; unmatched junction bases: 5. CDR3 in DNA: TGCGCCAGCAGCCGAGAGGACAGGGACACCGGGGAGCTGTTTTTT. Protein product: CASSREDRDTGELFF. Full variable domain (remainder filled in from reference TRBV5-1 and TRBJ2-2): KAGVTQTPRYLIKTRGQQVTLSCSPISGHRSVSWYQQTPGQGLQFLFEYFSETQRNKGNFPGRFSGRQFSNSRSEMNVSTLELGDSALYLCASSREDRDTGELFFGEGSRLTVL.

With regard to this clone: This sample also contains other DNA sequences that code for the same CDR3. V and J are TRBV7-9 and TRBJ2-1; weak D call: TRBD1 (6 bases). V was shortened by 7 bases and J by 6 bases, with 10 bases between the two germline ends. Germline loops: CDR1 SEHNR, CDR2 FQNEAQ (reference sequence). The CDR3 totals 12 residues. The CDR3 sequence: CASTLGGNEQFF. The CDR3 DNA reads TGTGCCAGCACCCTAGGGGGCAATGAGCAGTTCTTC.

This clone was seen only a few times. The CDR3 region is CASSLDAQGYRNEKLFF. The CDR3 bases are TGTGCCAGCAGCTTAGATGCCCAGGGGTATCGAAATGAAAAACTGTTTTTT. V and J are TRBV7-9 and TRBJ1-4, with D possibly TRBD1 on 6 matching bases. This CDR3 comprises 17 residues. V gave up 1 base and J gave up 5 bases, with 17 bases separating them. Germline CDR1 and CDR2: SEHNR and FQNEAQ (reference sequence).

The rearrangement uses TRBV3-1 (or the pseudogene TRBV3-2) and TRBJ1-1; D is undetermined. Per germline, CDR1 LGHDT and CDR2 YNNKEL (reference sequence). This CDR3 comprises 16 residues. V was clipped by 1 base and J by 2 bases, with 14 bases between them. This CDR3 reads CASSQADALINTEAFF. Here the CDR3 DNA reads TGTGCCAGCAGCCAAGCGGACGCCTTGATAAACACTGAAGCTTTCTTT.

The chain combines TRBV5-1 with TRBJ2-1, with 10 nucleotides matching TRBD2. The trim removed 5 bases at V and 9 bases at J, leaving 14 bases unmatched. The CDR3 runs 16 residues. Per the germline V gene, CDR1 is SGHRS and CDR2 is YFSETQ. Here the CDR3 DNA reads TGCGCCAGCAGGGTCATAGCGGGGGGACGACTTGGTGAGCAGTTCTTC. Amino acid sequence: CASRVIAGGRLGEQFF.

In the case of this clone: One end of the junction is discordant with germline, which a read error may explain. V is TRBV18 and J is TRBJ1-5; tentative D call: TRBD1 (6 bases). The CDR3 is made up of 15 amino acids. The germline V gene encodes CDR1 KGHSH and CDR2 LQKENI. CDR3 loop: CASSPEGGSDQLQHF. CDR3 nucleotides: TGTGCCAGCTCACCGGAAGGGGGGAGCGATCAGCTCCAGCATTTT.

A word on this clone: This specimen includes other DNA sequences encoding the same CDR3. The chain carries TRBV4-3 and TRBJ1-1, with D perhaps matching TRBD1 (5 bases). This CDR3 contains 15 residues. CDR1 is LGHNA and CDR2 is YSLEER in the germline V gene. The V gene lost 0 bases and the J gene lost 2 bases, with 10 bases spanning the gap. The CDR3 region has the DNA TGCGCCAGCAGCCAAGATTCCGGGGGAAACACTGAAGCTTTCTTT. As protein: CASSQDSGGNTEAFF.

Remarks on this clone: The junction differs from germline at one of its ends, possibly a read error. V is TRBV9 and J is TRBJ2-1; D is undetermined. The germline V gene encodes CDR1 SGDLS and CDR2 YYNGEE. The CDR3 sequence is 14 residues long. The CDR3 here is CTSSVSGQMNEQFF. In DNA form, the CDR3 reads TGTACCAGCAGCGTATCTGGGCAGATGAATGAGCAGTTCTTC.

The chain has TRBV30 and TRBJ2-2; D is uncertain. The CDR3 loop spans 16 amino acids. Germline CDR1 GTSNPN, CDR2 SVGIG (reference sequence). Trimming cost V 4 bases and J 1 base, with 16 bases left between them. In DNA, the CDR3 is TGTGCCTGGACCCCCACCGGGCGAATGAACACCGGGGAGCTGTTTTTT. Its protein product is CAWTPTGRMNTGELFF.

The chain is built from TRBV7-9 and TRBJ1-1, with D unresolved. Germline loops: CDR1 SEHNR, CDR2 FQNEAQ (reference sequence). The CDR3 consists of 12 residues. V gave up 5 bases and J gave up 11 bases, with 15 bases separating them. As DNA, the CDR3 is TGTGCCAGCAGCCCTTTGGGGAGCCAGGCTTTCTTT. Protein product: CASSPLGSQAFF.

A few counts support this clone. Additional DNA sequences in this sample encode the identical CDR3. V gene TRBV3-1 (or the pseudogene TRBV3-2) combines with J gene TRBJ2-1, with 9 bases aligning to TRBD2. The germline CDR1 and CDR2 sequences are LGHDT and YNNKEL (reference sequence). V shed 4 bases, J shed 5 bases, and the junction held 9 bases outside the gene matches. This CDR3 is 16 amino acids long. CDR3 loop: CASSPLAGGINNEQFF. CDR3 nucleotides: TGTGCCAGCAGCCCTCTTGCGGGGGGGATCAACAATGAGCAGTTCTTC.

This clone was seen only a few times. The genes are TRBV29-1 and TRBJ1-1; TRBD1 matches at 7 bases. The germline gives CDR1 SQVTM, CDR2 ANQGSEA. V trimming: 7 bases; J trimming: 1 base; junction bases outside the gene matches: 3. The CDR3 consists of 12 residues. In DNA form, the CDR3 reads TGCAGCGCTCGACAGGGGAACACTGAAGCTTTCTTT. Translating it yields CSARQGNTEAFF.

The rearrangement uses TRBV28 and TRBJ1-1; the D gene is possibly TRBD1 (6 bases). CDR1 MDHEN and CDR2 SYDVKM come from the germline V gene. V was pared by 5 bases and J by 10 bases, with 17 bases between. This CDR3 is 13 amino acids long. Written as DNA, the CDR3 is TGTGCCAGCAGTACCGTGGACAGAAGAAGAGCTTTCTTT. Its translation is CASSTVDRRRAFF.

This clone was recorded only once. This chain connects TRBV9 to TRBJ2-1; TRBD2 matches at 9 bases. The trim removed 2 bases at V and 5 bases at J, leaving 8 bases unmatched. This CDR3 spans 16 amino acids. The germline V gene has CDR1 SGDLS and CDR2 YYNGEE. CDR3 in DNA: TGTGCCAGCAGCGTTGCCGCGGGGGGGCAGGACAATGAGCAGTTCTTC. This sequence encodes CASSVAAGGQDNEQFF.

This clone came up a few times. This chain's CDR3 is CSASWVRGEVTDTQYF. CDR3 bases: TGCAGTGCTAGTTGGGTCCGGGGCGAAGTTACAGATACGCAGTATTTT. The chain recombines TRBV20-1 with TRBJ2-3; D may correspond to TRBD1 or TRBD2 (5 bases each). CDR1 DFQATT and CDR2 SNEGSKA come from the germline V gene (reference sequence). V was shortened by 3 bases and J by 3 bases, with 19 bases between the two germline ends. The CDR3 has 16 residues.

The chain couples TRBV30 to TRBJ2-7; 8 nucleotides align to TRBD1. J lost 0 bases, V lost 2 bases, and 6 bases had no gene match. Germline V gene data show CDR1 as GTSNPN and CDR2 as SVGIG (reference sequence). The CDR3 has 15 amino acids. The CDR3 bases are TGTGCCTGGAGTCTGGGACAGGTGAGCTCCTACGAGCAGTACTTC. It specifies CAWSLGQVSSYEQYF.

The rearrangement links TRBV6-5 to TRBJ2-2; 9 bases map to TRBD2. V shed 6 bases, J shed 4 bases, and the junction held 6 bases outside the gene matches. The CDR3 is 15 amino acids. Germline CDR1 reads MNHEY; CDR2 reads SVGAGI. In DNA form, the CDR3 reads TGTGCCAGCAGCCCCGCGGGGGGGGCCACCGGGGAGCTGTTTTTT. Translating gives CASSPAGGATGELFF.

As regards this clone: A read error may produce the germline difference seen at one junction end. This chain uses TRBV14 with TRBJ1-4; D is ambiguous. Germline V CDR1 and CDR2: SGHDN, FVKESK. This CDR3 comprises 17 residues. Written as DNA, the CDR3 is TGTACCAGCAGCCAAGAACGCGGGATTCAAACTAATGAAAAACTGTTTTTT. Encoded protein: CTSSQERGIQTNEKLFF.

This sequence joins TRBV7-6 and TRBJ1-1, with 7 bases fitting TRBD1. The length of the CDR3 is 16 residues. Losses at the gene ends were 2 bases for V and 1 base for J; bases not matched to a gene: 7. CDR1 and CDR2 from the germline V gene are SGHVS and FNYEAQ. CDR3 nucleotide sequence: TGTGCCAGCAGCTTAAGAGGGGGACAGACGAACACTGAAGCTTTCTTT. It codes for CASSLRGGQTNTEAFF.

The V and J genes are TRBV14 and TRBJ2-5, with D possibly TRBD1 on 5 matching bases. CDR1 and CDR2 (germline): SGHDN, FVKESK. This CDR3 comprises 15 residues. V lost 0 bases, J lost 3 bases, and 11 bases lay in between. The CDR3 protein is CASSQDPAGKETQYF. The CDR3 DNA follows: TGTGCCAGCAGCCAAGATCCGGCAGGGAAAGAGACCCAGTACTTC.

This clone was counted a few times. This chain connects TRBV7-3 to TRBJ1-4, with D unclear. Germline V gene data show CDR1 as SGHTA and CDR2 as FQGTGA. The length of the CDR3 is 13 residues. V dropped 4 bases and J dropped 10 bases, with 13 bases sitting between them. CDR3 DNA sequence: TGTGCCAGCAGCTCCTTTGGGCTTGGAAAACTGTTTTTT. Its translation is CASSSFGLGKLFF.

CDR3 residues: CASSFRESGYTF. In nucleotides, the CDR3 is TGTGCCAGCAGCTTCAGGGAAAGTGGCTACACCTTC. The genes are TRBV7-2 and TRBJ1-2, with a weak D call TRBD1 (5 bases). Germline values: CDR1 SGHTA, CDR2 FQGNSA. The CDR3 runs 12 residues. The ends were cut back, 3 bases at V and 7 bases at J, with 9 bases in the middle.

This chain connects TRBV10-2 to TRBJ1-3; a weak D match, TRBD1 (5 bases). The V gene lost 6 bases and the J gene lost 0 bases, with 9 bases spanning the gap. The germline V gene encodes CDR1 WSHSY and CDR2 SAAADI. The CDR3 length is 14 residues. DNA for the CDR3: TGCGCCAGCAGCGGGGGGAACTCTGGAAACACCATATATTTT. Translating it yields CASSGGNSGNTIYF.

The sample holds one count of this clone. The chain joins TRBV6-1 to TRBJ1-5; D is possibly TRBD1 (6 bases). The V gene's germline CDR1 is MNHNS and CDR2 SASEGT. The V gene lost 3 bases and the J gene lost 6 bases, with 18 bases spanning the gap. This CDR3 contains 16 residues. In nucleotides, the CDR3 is TGTGCCAGCAGTGAGGCGTGGGGGCCGGCCGGTCAGCCCCAGCATTTT. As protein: CASSEAWGPAGQPQHF.

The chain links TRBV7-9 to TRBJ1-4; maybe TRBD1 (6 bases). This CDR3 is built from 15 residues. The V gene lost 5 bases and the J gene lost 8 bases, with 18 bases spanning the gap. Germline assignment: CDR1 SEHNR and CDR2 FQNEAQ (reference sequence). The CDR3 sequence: CASSHPGSRGEKLFF. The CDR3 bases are TGTGCCAGCAGCCACCCCGGGTCTAGGGGGGAAAAACTGTTTTTT.

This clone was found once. The CDR3 DNA reads TGTGCCAGTAGTATCAGGACAGGGAAGGGCAATCAGCCCCAGCATTTT. As protein: CASSIRTGKGNQPQHF. V gene TRBV19 combines with J gene TRBJ1-5, with 8 bases aligning to TRBD1. Germline V gene sequence: CDR1 LNHDA, CDR2 SQIVND (reference sequence). CDR3 size: 16 residues. Trimming cost V 3 bases and J 2 bases; bases outside gene matches: 6.

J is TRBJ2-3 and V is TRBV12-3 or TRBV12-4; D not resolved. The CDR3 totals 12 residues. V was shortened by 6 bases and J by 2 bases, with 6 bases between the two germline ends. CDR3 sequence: CASRGTTDTQYF. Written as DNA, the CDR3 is TGTGCCAGCAGAGGTACCACAGATACGCAGTATTTT.

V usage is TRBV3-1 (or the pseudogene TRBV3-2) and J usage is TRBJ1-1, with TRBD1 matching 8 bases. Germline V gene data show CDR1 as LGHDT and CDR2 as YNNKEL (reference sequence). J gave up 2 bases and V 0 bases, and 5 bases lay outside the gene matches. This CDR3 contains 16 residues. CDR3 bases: TGTGCCAGCAGCCAAGAAGGGACAGGAACTAACACTGAAGCTTTCTTT. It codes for CASSQEGTGTNTEAFF.